This TCR beta chain was profiled in a study of T cell changes during pregnancy in multiple sclerosis. Trimming left V 4 bases short and J 5 bases short, with 9 bases between. The germline gives CDR1 MNHEY, CDR2 SVGAGI. The CDR3 loop spans 13 amino acids. Sequencing used immunoSEQ multiplex PCR; TCRdb keeps in-frame clones, though not all of them. The sample includes fewer than 130,000 clones, roughly nine tenths of them seen just once. Sequencing used peripheral blood, obtained after pregnancy. The source of this sequence is a female donor with multiple sclerosis, enrolled in a pregnancy study. The genes are TRBV6-5 and TRBJ1-5; unclear D gene. This CDR3 reads CASSSHRDQPQHF. The CDR3, as DNA: TGTGCCAGCAGTTCCCACCGAGATCAGCCCCAGCATTTT.